This TCR beta chain appears in the sequencing data of a study of blood T cell repertoires in COVID-19. Background on the study: Donors in the United States, Italy and Spain gave samples during acute or convalescent COVID-19. Nucleic acid was either cDNA or gDNA, and it came from T cells, B-cell-depleted T cells, or PBMCs.

Authors' processing steps: Amplification from reference gene primers served as the basis for estimated nucleated cell counts. The data were produced by immunoSEQ multiplex PCR, yet TCRdb's version contains in-frame clones alone and is incomplete. D and trimming were read from the DNA, whereas the V and J calls and clone size are those reported in that table. The table has over 150,000 clones, about 87% seen once. This clone came up once. Germline CDR1 is LNHNV and CDR2 is YYDKDF (reference sequence). This CDR3 region has 12 residues. The V gene lost 6 bases and the J gene lost 7 bases, with 10 bases spanning the gap.

This sequence was found in a young woman who had recovered from COVID-19. V gene TRBV15 combines with J gene TRBJ1-5; weak D call: TRBD1 (6 bases). The specimen was peripheral blood. The CDR3 DNA is TGTGCCACCAGTGGGACAACCCAGCCCCAGCATTTT. Its translation is CATSGTTQPQHF.